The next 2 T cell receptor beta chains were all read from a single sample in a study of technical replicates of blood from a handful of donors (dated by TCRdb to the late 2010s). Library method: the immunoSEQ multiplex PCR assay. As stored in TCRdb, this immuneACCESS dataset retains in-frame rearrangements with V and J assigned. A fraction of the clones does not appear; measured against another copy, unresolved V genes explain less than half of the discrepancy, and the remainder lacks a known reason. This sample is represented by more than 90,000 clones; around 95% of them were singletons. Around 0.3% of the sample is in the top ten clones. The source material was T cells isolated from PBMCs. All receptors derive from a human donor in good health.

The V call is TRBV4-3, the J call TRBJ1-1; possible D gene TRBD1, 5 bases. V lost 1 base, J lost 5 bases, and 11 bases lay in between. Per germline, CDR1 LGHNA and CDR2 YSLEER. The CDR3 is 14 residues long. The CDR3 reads CASSQVWGGTEAFF. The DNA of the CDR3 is TGCGCCAGCAGCCAAGTCTGGGGGGGGACTGAAGCTTTCTTT.

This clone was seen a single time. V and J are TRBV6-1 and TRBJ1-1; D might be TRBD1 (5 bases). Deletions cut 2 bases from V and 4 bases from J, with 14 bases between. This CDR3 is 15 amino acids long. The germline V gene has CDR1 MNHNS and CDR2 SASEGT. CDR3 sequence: CASSERLGLGTEAFF. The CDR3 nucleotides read TGTGCCAGCAGTGAAAGGCTGGGGCTGGGCACTGAAGCTTTCTTT.